This paragraph covers one T cell receptor beta chain sequence. Its cognate antigen has yet to be identified. Base qualities are not recorded, but no much larger clone differs from it by a single base. TCRbeta CDR3 regions were amplified from genomic DNA using the immunoSEQ Assay, a bias-controlled multiplex PCR. For the original study's pipeline: The number of nucleated cells in each sample was estimated by amplification of reference gene primers within the assay. To quantify the absolute abundance of each unique TCRbeta CDR3 rearrangement, sequence reads were collapsed and filtered. For each sample, productive Simpson clonality was calculated as the square root of Simpson's diversity index over productive rearrangements. In TCRdb, the immuneACCESS table is reduced to in-frame sequences with V and J assigned. These tables do not hold every clone; where another copy was compared, an unresolved V gene accounts for under half, and the others remain unexplained. The V and J calls and clone size were taken over from that table, and D and trimming were inferred from the DNA. This sample is represented by 110,000 to 150,000 clones; around 81% of them were singletons. The top ten constitute around 8.2% of the sample.

Each collaborating institution followed its own protocols to collect whole blood in K2EDTA tubes. For TCRbeta analysis, collaborators shipped samples as frozen whole blood, isolated PBMCs, or DNA extracted from either of those sample types. This entry comes from a study of blood T cell repertoires in COVID-19 (dated by TCRdb to 2018 to 2020). Background for the entire study: Samples covering the acute and convalescent phases of COVID-19 were provided by collaborators in the United States, Italy and Spain. A freely available public database, intended as a resource for researchers studying the immune response to SARS-CoV-2, is where the repertoires were released. The sample metadata nearly always contained a de-identified subject ID, COVID-19 status, age in years and sex. The material from the prospective study consisted of cDNA or gDNA derived from T cells, B-cell-depleted T cells, or PBMCs. The samples were drawn from the first 160 participants of the ongoing ImmuneRACE study and from more than 1,000 subjects provided by 6 global collaborators. Subjects who had been exposed to COVID-19, were actively infected with it, or had recovered from it provided the deeply sampled blood TCRbeta repertoires that made up the dataset. Where HLA class I and class II types were available, the types were taken from metadata supplied by the sample provider, not from assay-based typing. Overall study results and their limits: Clinical and demographic metadata were provided uncurated, with the amount varying by source and participant.

The CDR3, cysteine through phenylalanine, is 19 amino acids long. Only CDR3 DNA is held: 57 bases, read in frame from base 1. Trimming leaves V shorter by 0 bases and J shorter by 2 bases, with the junction holding 11 bases beyond the gene matches. CDR1 and CDR2 (LGHDT, YNNKEL) derive from the germline V gene (reference sequence). The sequence is built from TRBV3-1 (or the pseudogene TRBV3-2) and TRBJ2-1; TRBD2 fits 9 bases in the junction. This clonotype was obtained from a human donor in a cohort sampled during active COVID-19. The sample taken for sequencing was peripheral blood. The nucleotide sequence reads as follows: TGTGCCAGCAGCCAAGACCCGCTATCAATAGCGGGAGCCTACAATGAGCAGTTCTTC. The encoded protein is CASSQDPLSIAGAYNEQFF.